This is a list of T cell receptor beta chains from one sample in a study of T-cell memory formation after mild COVID-19. TCRdb re-called the 5' RACE reads with MiXCR, one entry per CDR3 protein. Of around 300,000 distinct CDR3 sequences in the sample, approximately 15% were seen once. The specimen sequenced was PBMCs or a T cell subset sorted from them (not recorded which). The receptors were gathered from a young man who had mild COVID-19 (a few samples of this study predate the infection). Cell type and time point are not known. CDR3s include the opening cysteine and the closing phenylalanine or tryptophan. A D gene is named only where the DNA matches it firmly. Some rows mark clone size as missing; the rest say once, few, many or name a class of expanded clone.

j_gene | abundance | v_gene | d_gene | CDR3nt | CDR3aa
TRBJ2-3 | few | TRBV4-2 | TRBD2 | TGTGCCAGCAGCCAAGATCCCTCCGTCGGGGGGGCCTCAGATACGCAGTATTTT | CASSQDPSVGGASDTQYF
TRBJ2-3 | - | TRBV5-6 | - | TGTGCCAGCAGCCCGCGGGGACGGACCACAGATACGCAGTATTTT | CASSPRGRTTDTQYF
TRBJ2-5 | few | TRBV20-1 | - | TGCAGTGCTAGGTGGGAGACCCAGTACTTC | CSARWETQYF
TRBJ2-3 | many | TRBV7-9 | - | TGTGCCAGCAGCACCCGAGGGCGCGGGGCTGAGGATACGCAGTATTTT | CASSTRGRGAEDTQYF
TRBJ2-1 | few | TRBV11-2 | - | TGTGCCAGCAGCTTCGAGTGGGCGCTCTCCTACAATGAGCAGTTCTTC | CASSFEWALSYNEQFF
TRBJ2-5 | many | TRBV7-2 | - | TGTGCCAGCAGCTTACTAGAGCGATGGGGGACCCAGTACTTC | CASSLLERWGTQYF
TRBJ1-2 | few | TRBV7-2 | - | TGTGCCAGCAGCTTAGCGTCGGTAGGGAACTATGGCTACACCTTC | CASSLASVGNYGYTF
TRBJ2-5 | many | TRBV3-1 | - | TGTGCCAGCAGTCCAGAAGAAGAGACCCAGTACTTC | CASSPEEETQYF
TRBJ2-1 | many | TRBV9 | - | TGTGCCAGCAGCCCGTCAACTTCCAATGAGCAGTTCTTC | CASSPSTSNEQFF
TRBJ2-2 | - | TRBV5-1 | - | TGCGCCAGCAGCTTTTCACGGCAAGACGGGGAGCTGTTTTTT | CASSFSRQDGELFF
TRBJ2-3 | many | TRBV5-1 | - | TGCGCCAGCAGCGGCCGGGACATCACAGATACGCAGTATTTT | CASSGRDITDTQYF
TRBJ1-2 | few | TRBV12-3/TRBV12-4 | - | TGTGCCAGCAGCGGAATGAGGTTGGGCTATGGCTACACCTTC | CASSGMRLGYGYTF
TRBJ1-6 | many | TRBV7-3 | TRBD1 | TGTGCCAGCAGCGTCGGGACAGGGTGGGATTCACCCCTCCACTTT | CASSVGTGWDSPLHF
TRBJ1-5 | - | TRBV12-5 | - | TGTGCTAGTGCCGCGCCAGATGGGCCCCAGCATTTT | CASAAPDGPQHF
TRBJ2-1 | few | TRBV6-6 | TRBD2 | TGTGCCAGCAAAACTTCGGGGGGACGGTCCTACAATGAGCAGTTCTTC | CASKTSGGRSYNEQFF
TRBJ2-5 | many | TRBV6-5 | - | TGTGCCAGCAGGTCTTGGGAGACCCAGTACTTC | CASRSWETQYF
TRBJ1-5 | few | TRBV21-1 | - | TGTGCCAGCAGCAAAGCGCCAGGGGAACAGCCCCAGCATTTT | CASSKAPGEQPQHF
TRBJ1-4 | - | TRBV10-3 | TRBD1 | TGTGCCATCAGTAATCCGGGACAGGGAGGAAAACTGTTTTTT | CAISNPGQGGKLFF
TRBJ2-1 | few | TRBV12-3/TRBV12-4 | - | TGTGCCAGCAGCGCCGGTAATTTAGCGGATCTTACCTACAATGAGCAGTTCTTC | CASSAGNLADLTYNEQFF
TRBJ2-1 | many | TRBV7-6 | - | TGTGCCAGCAGCCGGAGCTCCTACAATGAGCAGTTCTTC | CASSRSSYNEQFF
TRBJ2-2 | many | TRBV5-1 | - | TGCGCCAGCAGCTTGGCGGCCTGGGGGGAAACCGGGGAGCTGTTTTTT | CASSLAAWGETGELFF
TRBJ2-6 | - | TRBV6-6 | - | TGTGCCAGCAGGGACTATTCTGGGGCCAACGTCCTGACTTTC | CASRDYSGANVLTF
TRBJ1-3 | few | TRBV6-2/TRBV6-3 | TRBD1 | TGTGCCAGCAGTTACGACCCCTGGGACAGCTCTGGAAACACCATATATTTT | CASSYDPWDSSGNTIYF
TRBJ2-7 | many | TRBV29-1 | TRBD2 | TGCAGCGTTGACGGGGGGAGCTACGAGCAGTACTTC | CSVDGGSYEQYF
TRBJ1-1 | - | TRBV19 | - | TGTGCCAGTAGTATAATGGGCGGTCCGACTGAAGCTTTCTTT | CASSIMGGPTEAFF
TRBJ2-7 | few | TRBV2 | - | TGTGCCAGCCGTTACTCAGGGTACGAGCAGTACTTC | CASRYSGYEQYF
TRBJ2-3 | - | TRBV29-1 | - | TGCAGCTCCGCAGGGACCGCTGGTACGCAGTATTTT | CSSAGTAGTQYF
TRBJ2-1 | - | TRBV20-1 | - | TGCAGTGCTATCGAGGGGGGGGATGAGCAGTTCTTC | CSAIEGGDEQFF
TRBJ2-3 | few | TRBV18 | TRBD1 | TGTGCCACCCGAAGCAATCCCGGGACAGGGGATCAGGCAGATACGCAGTATTTT | CATRSNPGTGDQADTQYF
TRBJ2-2 | - | TRBV7-6 | - | TGTGCCAGCAGATCGGACAGGAACACCGGGGAGCTGTTTTTT | CASRSDRNTGELFF
TRBJ1-2 | - | TRBV20-1 | - | TGCAGTGCTAGAGAGGGGGCTGGCTATGGCTACACCTTC | CSAREGAGYGYTF
TRBJ2-2 | many | TRBV7-9 | TRBD2 | TGTGCCAGCAGCTTCCGGACTAGCGATGGGGAGCTGTTTTTT | CASSFRTSDGELFF
TRBJ1-1 | - | TRBV6-5 | - | TGTGCCAGCAGTTACTCGCGCACTGAAGCTTTCTTT | CASSYSRTEAFF
TRBJ1-1 | few | TRBV7-9 | TRBD1 | TGTGCCAGCAGCTTGGAGAGGGGGCGCGACACTGAAGCTTTCTTT | CASSLERGRDTEAFF
TRBJ2-3 | few | TRBV7-9 | TRBD2 | TGTGCCAGCAGCTTTCCACAGGCGGGGGGCACAGATACGCAGTATTTT | CASSFPQAGGTDTQYF
TRBJ2-7 | - | TRBV5-4 | TRBD1 | TGTGCCAGCAGCCCTTCGGGACAGGGGATAGCCTACGAGCAGTACTTC | CASSPSGQGIAYEQYF
TRBJ1-5 | few | TRBV30 | - | TGTGCCTGGAGTGTTTTGACGGTTGATAGCAATCAGCCCCAGCATTTT | CAWSVLTVDSNQPQHF
TRBJ2-2 | few | TRBV5-1 | - | TGCGCCAGCAGCCCCCGACAGACGAACACCGGGGAGCTGTTTTTT | CASSPRQTNTGELFF
TRBJ2-3 | few | TRBV7-2 | - | TGTGCCAGCAGCTTAGTGGGGGGGCCCCCAGATACGCAGTATTTT | CASSLVGGPPDTQYF
TRBJ2-3 | few | TRBV5-1 | TRBD2 | TGCGCCAGCAGCTTGCCACTAGCGGGGGGCCCCGGGGGTACGCAGTATTTT | CASSLPLAGGPGGTQYF
TRBJ2-5 | many | TRBV20-1 | TRBD2 | TGCAGTGCTAGACTAGCGGGGAGTTGGGAAGAGACCCAGTACTTC | CSARLAGSWEETQYF
TRBJ2-1 | many | TRBV20-1 | - | TGCAGTGCTAGGGATCCGGGACTTAGCTCCTACAATGAGCAGTTCTTC | CSARDPGLSSYNEQFF
TRBJ2-5 | - | TRBV11-2 | TRBD2 | TGTGCCAGCAGCCCGTGGACTAGCGGGGGACAAGAGACCCAGTACTTC | CASSPWTSGGQETQYF
TRBJ2-1 | few | TRBV6-2/TRBV6-3 | TRBD2 | TGTGCCAGCAGCCCCCTAGCGGGGAATAACAATGAGCAGTTCTTC | CASSPLAGNNNEQFF